This T cell receptor beta chain was retrieved from a study of cytomegalovirus exposure and HLA in healthy donors. Study-level information: Some 200 million T cells yielded more than 95 million unique TCR beta sequences, as an earlier analysis found. Study conclusions and caveats: According to the study, 160 or so TCR beta chains were cytomegalovirus-associated. Highest at DRB1 and lowest at HLA-C, TCR association rates differed among HLA loci in a later analysis. Prediction of most subjects' HLA-A and HLA-B alleles by TCR beta sequences was reportedly accurate.

The PCR ran on 60 Vbeta and 13 Jbeta primers. Generated by immunoSEQ multiplex PCR, the TCRdb table keeps only in-frame clones and is missing some. The data hold some 170,000 clones, with around 77% observed a single time. Remarks on this clone: The antigen is undetermined.

CDR1 and CDR2 (germline): LNHDA, SQIVND (reference sequence). Between the trimmed V and J ends, which lost 1 base and 0 bases, there was a span of 7 bases. CDR3 length: 15 residues. The source of this sequence is a young man in good health and CMV-seropositive. The chain recombines TRBV19 with TRBJ1-3; D is ambiguous. Sequences were obtained from PBMCs. The CDR3 loop reads CASSIGSASGNTIYF. The CDR3 DNA reads as TGTGCCAGTAGTATAGGGAGCGCCTCTGGAAACACCATATATTTT.